The rows below give T cell receptor beta chains drawn from one sample of a study of blood T cells in healthy people across ages. TCRdb re-called the 5' RACE reads with MiXCR, one entry per CDR3 protein. This table has about 1,500,000 distinct CDR3 sequences, about 40% appearing once. Specimen: blood. All receptors come from a young woman in good health. Both conserved end residues are part of each CDR3. Fields, in order: V gene, D gene, J gene, CDR3 length, clone size, CDR3 protein, CDR3 DNA. A D gene is named only where the DNA matches it firmly. Expanded clones are given a class, and other clones once, few, many or no size at all.

TRBV7-6	TRBD1	TRBJ2-5	16	NA	CASSLVSPDRGETQYF	TGTGCCAGCAGCTTAGTATCACCGGACAGGGGGGAGACCCAGTACTTC
TRBV2	TRBD1	TRBJ1-5	18	NA	CASTYNSGTGGRNQPQHF	TGTGCCAGCACCTATAATTCCGGGACAGGGGGCAGGAATCAGCCCCAGCATTTT
TRBV15	NA	TRBJ1-2	14	NA	CATSRGQEYYGYTF	TGTGCCACCAGCAGAGGACAGGAGTACTATGGCTACACCTTC
TRBV5-1	NA	TRBJ2-7	13	NA	CASSFAYSYEQYF	TGCGCCAGCAGCTTCGCCTACTCCTACGAGCAGTACTTC
TRBV7-9	TRBD1	TRBJ2-1	17	NA	CASSLWAGTVIYNEQFF	TGTGCCAGCAGTTTATGGGCCGGGACAGTTATCTACAATGAGCAGTTCTTC
TRBV12-3/TRBV12-4	NA	TRBJ2-7	13	few	CASSRGGYDEQYF	TGTGCCAGCAGTAGAGGAGGGTATGACGAGCAGTACTTC
TRBV27	TRBD1	TRBJ1-5	14	NA	CASSPQGGRQPQHF	TGTGCCAGCAGTCCCCAGGGGGGACGCCAGCCCCAGCATTTT
TRBV20-1	NA	TRBJ2-6	15	NA	CSARDLGPGANVLTF	TGCAGTGCTAGAGATCTGGGGCCAGGGGCCAACGTCCTGACTTTC
TRBV4-1	TRBD2	TRBJ2-1	19	NA	CASSHERLQLAGGRYEQFF	TGCGCCAGCAGCCACGAACGACTCCAACTAGCGGGGGGGAGGTATGAGCAGTTCTTC
TRBV15	TRBD2	TRBJ2-3	17	NA	CATSGTSDGTRTDTQYF	TGTGCCACCTCCGGGACTAGCGATGGAACCCGCACAGATACGCAGTATTTT
TRBV5-1	TRBD1	TRBJ2-7	17	few	CASSLDSPGQGASEQYF	TGCGCCAGCAGCTTGGATTCCCCTGGACAGGGGGCATCCGAGCAGTACTTC
TRBV12-3/TRBV12-4	TRBD2	TRBJ2-1	15	few	CASRGTSGPYNEQFF	TGTGCCAGCAGGGGGACTAGCGGTCCCTACAATGAGCAGTTCTTC
TRBV12-3/TRBV12-4	NA	TRBJ1-6	14	NA	CASSLQGGGSPLHF	TGTGCCAGCAGTTTACAGGGAGGAGGTTCACCCCTCCACTTT
TRBV12-3/TRBV12-4	NA	TRBJ2-5	13	few	CASNRALGKTQYF	TGTGCCAGCAATCGGGCCCTGGGTAAGACCCAGTACTTC
TRBV6-5	TRBD1	TRBJ1-4	11	NA	CASSQGGRLFF	TGTGCCAGCAGTCAGGGGGGGCGGCTGTTTTTT
TRBV7-9	TRBD1	TRBJ1-2	15	NA	CASSLNEGGHYGYTF	TGTGCCAGCAGCTTAAATGAAGGGGGCCACTATGGCTACACCTTC
TRBV7-9	NA	TRBJ2-3	12	many	CASSFPTDTQYF	TGTGCCAGCAGCTTCCCCACAGATACGCAGTATTTT
TRBV9	NA	TRBJ2-7	15	few	CASSVGWQNFYEQYF	TGTGCCAGCAGCGTAGGCTGGCAAAACTTCTACGAGCAGTACTTC
TRBV7-2	NA	TRBJ1-2	15	many	CASSLAHTGNYGYTF	TGTGCCAGCAGCTTAGCCCATACAGGGAACTATGGCTACACCTTC
TRBV2	NA	TRBJ2-2	15	NA	CASTRQGALTGELFF	TGTGCCAGCACGAGGCAGGGCGCCTTGACCGGGGAGCTGTTTTTT
TRBV18	NA	TRBJ2-7	13	many	CASSPPSSYEQYF	TGTGCCAGCAGCCCCCCGAGCTCCTACGAGCAGTACTTC
TRBV10-1	NA	TRBJ1-6	15	NA	CASSPGSERNSPLHF	TGCGCCAGCAGTCCCGGCTCAGAGCGTAATTCACCCCTCCACTTT
TRBV7-2	NA	TRBJ2-7	15	few	CASSPPPATTYEQYF	TGTGCCAGCAGCCCCCCACCCGCTACGACTTACGAGCAGTACTTC
TRBV11-2	TRBD1	TRBJ2-5	15	few	CASSSRTGGLKTQYF	TGTGCCAGCAGCTCCCGGACAGGGGGCTTGAAGACCCAGTACTTC
TRBV5-6	NA	TRBJ2-5	14	once	CASSLDRTGETQYF	TGTGCCAGCAGCTTAGACAGGACGGGAGAGACCCAGTACTTC
TRBV12-3/TRBV12-4	NA	TRBJ1-5	14	NA	CASSLASRNQPQHF	TGTGCCAGCAGTTTAGCCAGCCGCAATCAGCCCCAGCATTTT
TRBV29-1	TRBD2	TRBJ2-3	16	many	CSVEDRLAGVGDTQYF	TGCAGCGTTGAAGATAGACTAGCGGGTGTTGGAGATACGCAGTATTTT
TRBV13	TRBD2	TRBJ2-5	17	NA	CASSLGLAGERQETQYF	TGTGCCAGCAGCTTGGGACTAGCGGGGGAGAGGCAAGAGACCCAGTACTTC
TRBV4-1	NA	TRBJ2-7	15	few	CASKELENAYNEQYF	TGCGCCAGTAAGGAACTAGAAAACGCCTACAATGAGCAGTACTTC
TRBV14	TRBD2	TRBJ2-7	16	few	CASAQAASGSSMKQYF	TGTGCCTCAGCTCAAGCGGCAAGCGGGAGTTCGATGAAGCAGTACTTC
TRBV12-3/TRBV12-4	NA	TRBJ1-6	14	NA	CASSLGAYNSPLHF	TGTGCCAGCAGTTTAGGAGCCTATAATTCACCCCTCCACTTT
TRBV12-3/TRBV12-4	NA	TRBJ2-3	19	NA	CASSSNPRDTATLTDTQYF	TGTGCCAGCAGCAGCAACCCCCGGGACACCGCGACCCTCACAGATACGCAGTATTTT
TRBV27	TRBD1	TRBJ2-7	16	NA	CASSSPQRDRYPEQYF	TGTGCCAGCAGTTCTCCGCAACGGGACAGATATCCAGAGCAGTACTTC
TRBV27	TRBD1	TRBJ1-2	14	NA	CASGQGFGIWGYTF	TGTGCCAGCGGACAGGGGTTCGGCATATGGGGCTACACCTTC
TRBV18	TRBD1	TRBJ1-5	14	few	CASSADRENQPQHF	TGTGCCAGCTCAGCGGACAGGGAGAATCAGCCCCAGCATTTT
TRBV6-5	NA	TRBJ2-7	13	few	CASSYSGALEQYF	TGTGCCAGCAGTTACTCGGGGGCCCTCGAGCAGTACTTC
TRBV20-1	NA	TRBJ2-7	15	many	CSASETYSSSYEQYF	TGCAGTGCCTCCGAGACGTACTCGAGCTCCTACGAGCAGTACTTC
TRBV20-1	NA	TRBJ1-2	18	NA	CSAREGGDRTHLNYGYTF	TGCAGTGCTAGAGAGGGCGGCGACAGGACTCACCTAAACTATGGCTACACCTTC
TRBV14	TRBD2	TRBJ2-7	17	NA	CASSQGELLAGVHEQYF	TGTGCCAGCAGCCAAGGGGAACTACTAGCGGGAGTACACGAGCAGTACTTC
TRBV5-1	TRBD2	TRBJ2-3	15	few	CASSLGTSGTDKQYF	TGCGCCAGCAGCTTGGGAACTAGCGGCACAGATAAGCAGTATTTT
TRBV20-1	NA	TRBJ2-1	15	few	CSARGQRAPGNEQFF	TGCAGTGCTAGAGGTCAACGCGCGCCGGGGAATGAGCAGTTCTTC
TRBV7-9	NA	TRBJ1-1	12	NA	CASNKGVAEAFF	TGTGCCAGCAACAAAGGGGTCGCTGAAGCTTTCTTT
TRBV12-3/TRBV12-4	NA	TRBJ2-2	14	NA	CASSLDQTTGELFF	TGTGCCAGCAGCCTAGACCAGACCACCGGGGAGCTGTTTTTT
TRBV7-7	NA	TRBJ2-1	14	NA	CASSLRPEYNEQFF	TGTGCCAGCAGCTTAAGGCCCGAGTACAATGAGCAGTTCTTC
TRBV10-3	NA	TRBJ2-3	15	NA	CATEETGTGTDTQYF	TGTGCCACCGAAGAAACAGGGACCGGTACAGATACGCAGTATTTT
TRBV5-1	NA	TRBJ2-4	15	NA	CASSPPEIDKNIQYF	TGCGCCAGCAGCCCGCCGGAAATTGACAAAAACATTCAGTACTTC
TRBV6-1	NA	TRBJ1-2	17	NA	CASSEAAGGPTYYGYTF	TGTGCCAGCAGTGAAGCAGCGGGAGGGCCGACTTACTATGGCTACACCTTC
TRBV6-5	NA	TRBJ1-5	16	NA	CASIILQGIGNQPQHF	TGTGCCAGCATCATACTCCAGGGGATAGGCAATCAGCCCCAGCATTTT
TRBV29-1	NA	TRBJ2-3	11	few	CSSVGADTQYF	TGCAGCTCGGTGGGGGCAGATACGCAGTATTTT
TRBV30	NA	TRBJ2-5	14	NA	CAWSRASAVETQYF	TGTGCCTGGAGCAGAGCCAGCGCGGTAGAGACCCAGTACTTC
TRBV5-1	TRBD2	TRBJ2-5	16	NA	CASSYIMAGGPETQYF	TGCGCCAGCAGCTACATTATGGCGGGGGGGCCGGAGACCCAGTACTTC
TRBV5-1	TRBD1	TRBJ2-7	15	NA	CASSSGGQGAYEQYF	TGCGCCAGCAGCTCTGGGGGACAGGGGGCCTACGAGCAGTACTTC
TRBV20-1	TRBD1	TRBJ2-7	14	NA	CSARDQQGAYEQYF	TGCAGTGCTAGAGATCAGCAGGGGGCCTACGAGCAGTACTTC
TRBV4-2	NA	TRBJ2-5	15	NA	CASSPSWAAQETQYF	TGTGCCAGCAGCCCCAGCTGGGCGGCCCAAGAGACCCAGTACTTC
TRBV12-3/TRBV12-4	NA	TRBJ1-5	14	NA	CASRRGGNNQPQHF	TGTGCCAGCAGGCGGGGGGGGAACAATCAGCCCCAGCATTTT
TRBV30	TRBD2	TRBJ2-1	13	NA	CAWSGRGYNEQFF	TGTGCCTGGAGTGGGCGGGGGTACAATGAGCAGTTCTTC
TRBV30	NA	TRBJ1-6	15	NA	CAWSTRDARNSPLHF	TGTGCCTGGAGTACTCGGGACGCTAGGAACTCACCCCTCCACTTT
TRBV7-2	NA	TRBJ2-7	16	NA	CASSLAGRSSYNEQYF	TGTGCCAGCAGCTTAGCTGGGCGGAGCTCCTACAATGAGCAGTACTTC
TRBV20-1	TRBD2	TRBJ2-3	14	NA	CSARESGGTDTQYF	TGCAGTGCTAGAGAGAGCGGGGGCACAGATACGCAGTATTTT